This entry describes one T cell receptor beta chain. The data stem from a study of T cell responses to AZD1222 COVID-19 vaccine. The CDR3 covers 14 residues. Germline CDR1 and CDR2: ENHRY and SYGVKD. The trim removed 6 bases at V and 4 bases at J, leaving 9 bases unmatched. Only in-frame clones appear in the TCRdb table, and some are missing; sequencing was by immunoSEQ multiplex PCR. Of around 71,000 clones listed, 80% were seen once; the top ten hold roughly an eighth. The sample in question was peripheral blood, obtained 28 days after the second AZD1222 dose. The rearrangement joins TRBV10-3 to TRBJ2-7, with 7 bases matching TRBD1. This receptor was identified in an adult who received the AZD1222 COVID-19 vaccine. CDR3 bases: TGTGCCATCAGCACCGACAGGGTGAGGTACGAGCAGTACTTC. Its translation: CAISTDRVRYEQYF.